These 29 T cell receptor beta chains were sequenced from one sample in a study of PD-1 blockade in classical Hodgkin lymphoma. Method: immunoSEQ multiplex PCR; TCRdb's copy keeps in-frame clones and lacks some. The repertoire holds over 20,000 clones, with about 80% as singletons. The time point was: cycle 4 day 1 (C4D1), after 5 to 7 weeks of nivolumab. Every patient had relapsed following autologous stem cell transplantation, and cohorts differed in brentuximab vedotin exposure. Specimen: peripheral blood mononuclear cells (PBMCs), collected before the fourth cycle of nivolumab. The receptor set was obtained from a human donor with classical Hodgkin lymphoma.

V usage is TRBV9 and J usage is TRBJ2-1; 10 bases map to TRBD2. This CDR3 region has 15 residues. From germline, CDR1 is SGDLS and CDR2 YYNGEE. V trimming: 2 bases; J trimming: 9 bases; junction bases outside the gene matches: 8. CDR3 DNA sequence: TGTGCCAGCAGCGTTATAGCGGGGGGCCATGGTGAGCAGTTCTTC. Amino acid sequence: CASSVIAGGHGEQFF.

V usage is TRBV28 and J usage is TRBJ2-3, with TRBD2 matching 7 bases. The germline V gene encodes CDR1 MDHEN and CDR2 SYDVKM. Losses at the gene ends were 4 bases for V and 4 bases for J; bases not matched to a gene: 8. The CDR3 extends over 15 amino acids. CDR3 nucleotide sequence: TGTGCCAGCAGTTCAGAGCTAGCGGACGCAGATACGCAGTATTTT. The encoded protein is CASSSELADADTQYF.

The chain is built from TRBV5-6 and TRBJ2-5; 8 nucleotides align to TRBD1. The CDR3 spans 13 residues. V was pared by 5 bases and J by 4 bases, with 4 bases of the junction left unmatched. The V gene's germline CDR1 is SGHDT and CDR2 YYEEEE. The CDR3 is CASRPGQGETQYF. The CDR3, as DNA: TGTGCCAGCAGACCCGGACAGGGAGAGACCCAGTACTTC.

This chain uses TRBV5-4 with TRBJ2-2, with TRBD1 as a possible D gene (5 bases). Trimming removed 4 bases from V and 0 bases from J, with 10 bases in between. CDR3 size: 15 residues. The germline gives CDR1 SGHNT, CDR2 YYREEE (reference sequence). CDR3 nucleotides: TGTGCCAGCAGCCGCAGGGATTCGAACACCGGGGAGCTGTTTTTT. It specifies CASSRRDSNTGELFF. The entire variable domain, with the rest obtained from reference TRBV5-4 and TRBJ2-2, is as follows: ETGVTQSPTHLIKTRGQQVTLRCSSQSGHNTVSWYQQALGQGPQFIFQYYREEENGRGNFPPRFSGLQFPNYSSELNVNALELDDSALYLCASSRRDSNTGELFFGEGSRLTVL.

This clone showed up just once. The chain carries TRBV14 and TRBJ1-4; D is uncertain. The CDR3 is 15 residues long. The V end lost 0 bases, the J end lost 7 bases, and 12 bases lay between the germline ends. Germline V lookup: CDR1 SGHDN, CDR2 FVKESK. CDR3 DNA sequence: TGTGCCAGCAGCCAAGAGGGGTCGTCTTTTGAAAAACTGTTTTTT. This sequence encodes CASSQEGSSFEKLFF.

This clone has more than one count but fewer than ten. V is TRBV11-2 and J is TRBJ1-2; D not certain. This CDR3 region has 16 residues. Deletions cut 0 bases from V and 4 bases from J, with 15 bases between. CDR1 is SGHAT, CDR2 FQNNGV, per germline. CDR3 bases: TGTGCCAGCAGCTTAGATGGTTTAGGGCCCCTCTATGGCTACACCTTC. Translated: CASSLDGLGPLYGYTF.

The chain recombines TRBV2 with TRBJ2-4; D is unresolved. This CDR3 comprises 11 residues. CDR1 and CDR2 (germline): SNHLY, FYNNEI. Trimming removed 9 bases at V and 6 bases at J, with 9 bases between. CDR3 DNA: TGTGCCAGTAGTACGGTAAACATTCAGTACTTC. This translates into CASSTVNIQYF.

V and J are TRBV5-1 and TRBJ2-5; 8 nucleotides agree with TRBD1. V trimming: 1 base; J trimming: 3 bases; junction bases outside the gene matches: 11. CDR1 and CDR2 from the germline V gene are SGHRS and YFSETQ. The CDR3 is 17 residues long. CDR3 coding DNA: TGCGCCAGCAGCTTGAGGTCCAGGGGGCTGCGGGAAGAGACCCAGTACTTC. Amino acid sequence: CASSLRSRGLREETQYF.

CDR3 DNA: TGTGCCAGCAGTGTGCAGGGAGAAGCTTTCTTT. Its protein product is CASSVQGEAFF. This chain connects TRBV6-5 to TRBJ1-1, with D possibly matching TRBD1 (5 bases). V was clipped by 5 bases and J by 8 bases, with 9 bases between them. The CDR3 consists of 11 residues. Germline lookup yields CDR1 MNHEY and CDR2 SVGAGI.

The rearrangement uses TRBV6-5 and TRBJ2-5; D remains ambiguous. With 0 bases removed from V and 5 bases from J, the gap between germline ends came to 10 bases. The CDR3 runs to 14 residues. CDR1 MNHEY and CDR2 SVGAGI come from the germline V gene. The DNA of the CDR3 is TGTGCCAGCAGTTACTCGGGCGGCCGGGAGACCCAGTACTTC. It codes for CASSYSGGRETQYF.

This clone was seen once. The V and J genes are TRBV6-6 and TRBJ1-2, with 8 bases identical to TRBD1. This CDR3 has 15 amino acids. V was clipped by 5 bases and J by 3 bases; unmatched bases: 8. The germline V gene has CDR1 MNHNY and CDR2 SVGAGI (reference sequence). The CDR3 nucleotides read TGTGCCAGCAGTGACACGACAGGGGTGGACTATGGCTACACCTTC. Its protein product is CASSDTTGVDYGYTF.

This chain joins TRBV7-9 and TRBJ2-5, with unresolved D. V was clipped by 5 bases and J by 8 bases, with 12 bases between them. Germline V gene lookup returns CDR1 SEHNR and CDR2 FQNEAQ (reference sequence). The CDR3 spans 12 residues. In nucleotides, the CDR3 is TGTGCCAGCAGCCCAAGTGGGATAACCCAGTACTTC. Translated: CASSPSGITQYF. Drawing the rest from reference TRBV7-9 and TRBJ2-5, the complete variable domain is DTGVSQNPRHKITKRGQNVTFRCDPISEHNRLYWYRQTLGQGPEFLTYFQNEAQLEKSRLLSDRFSAERPKGSFSTLEIQRTEQGDSAMYLCASSPSGITQYFGPGTRLLVL.

The J gene is TRBJ2-5, the V gene TRBV9, with 8 bases lining up with TRBD2. Trimming at V came to 2 bases and at J to 1 base, leaving 7 bases not matched to a gene. This CDR3 contains 16 residues. Germline assignment: CDR1 SGDLS and CDR2 YYNGEE. The CDR3: CASSVSSGSLQETQYF. CDR3 in DNA: TGTGCCAGCAGCGTGTCCAGCGGGAGCCTCCAAGAGACCCAGTACTTC.

The chain uses TRBV6-5 and TRBJ2-6; D gene uncertain. Per the germline V gene, CDR1 is MNHEY and CDR2 is SVGAGI. The V end was cut by 6 bases, the J end by 0 bases, with 3 bases between. The CDR3 length is 13 residues. The CDR3 DNA follows: TGTGCCAGCAGAAACTCTGGGGCCAACGTCCTGACTTTC. Protein product: CASRNSGANVLTF.

This clone has only one observation. The chain employs TRBV7-7 and TRBJ2-7, with 7 bases that match TRBD1. CDR3 length: 15 residues. Trimming cost V 5 bases and J 0 bases; bases outside gene matches: 7. Germline CDR1 SSHAT, CDR2 FNYEAQ (reference sequence). Here the CDR3 reads CASSEGAGSSYEQYF. The CDR3 DNA is TGTGCCAGCAGCGAGGGGGCAGGGAGCTCCTACGAGCAGTACTTC.

The V gene is TRBV15, the J gene TRBJ2-5; D may correspond to TRBD1 or TRBD2 (7 bases each). Looked up from germline, CDR1 is LNHNV and CDR2 is YYDKDF (reference sequence). V was trimmed by 7 bases and J by 4 bases, leaving 16 bases between them. The length of the CDR3 is 14 residues. This CDR3 is CATNNRGGGETQYF. DNA for the CDR3: TGTGCCACCAACAACAGGGGCGGGGGAGAGACCCAGTACTTC.

The V call is TRBV2, the J call TRBJ1-4, with a tentative D call TRBD1 (6 bases). This CDR3 contains 18 residues. V dropped 3 bases and J dropped 1 base, with 18 bases sitting between them. CDR1 is SNHLY, CDR2 FYNNEI, per germline. CDR3 region: CASSDFWQGRGTNEKLFF. The CDR3 DNA follows: TGTGCCAGCAGTGACTTCTGGCAGGGGAGGGGAACTAATGAAAAACTGTTTTTT.

The table lists this clone with a few counts. The rearrangement links TRBV9 to TRBJ1-1; TRBD1 might be the D (5 bases). CDR1 is SGDLS, CDR2 YYNGEE, per germline. V was trimmed by 5 bases and J by 0 bases, leaving 8 bases between them. The CDR3 is made up of 13 amino acids. The DNA of the CDR3 is TGTGCCAGCAGTCAGGGTTTGAACACTGAAGCTTTCTTT. Its protein product is CASSQGLNTEAFF.

The chain joins TRBV7-7 to TRBJ2-1, with 7 nucleotides matching TRBD2. The CDR3 totals 15 residues. The V gene end was trimmed by 0 bases and the J gene end by 3 bases; junction bases not matched to a gene: 2. Looked up from germline, CDR1 is SSHAT and CDR2 is FNYEAQ (reference sequence). As DNA, the CDR3 is TGTGCCAGCAGCTTAGCTAGCGGGTACTACAATGAGCAGTTCTTC. Its protein is CASSLASGYYNEQFF.

The rearrangement links TRBV19 to TRBJ1-5; the D gene is possibly TRBD1 (5 bases). This CDR3 contains 14 residues. From germline, CDR1 is LNHDA and CDR2 SQIVND (reference sequence). With 8 bases removed from V and 7 bases from J, the gap between germline ends came to 18 bases. The CDR3 protein is CASDDSRLHQPQHF. The CDR3, as DNA: TGTGCCAGTGATGACAGCCGCCTCCACCAGCCCCAGCATTTT.

The genes are TRBV19 and TRBJ1-2, with 8 bases aligning to TRBD1. CDR3 size: 16 residues. From germline, CDR1 is LNHDA and CDR2 SQIVND (reference sequence). The trim removed 8 bases at V and 1 base at J, leaving 12 bases unmatched. CDR3 nucleotides: TGTGCCAGTTTGGGGGACAGGACAGACTTTAACTATGGCTACACCTTC. Its protein is CASLGDRTDFNYGYTF.

The CDR3 sequence is CASSLMGNSGNTIYF. The CDR3 nucleotides are TGCGCCAGCAGCTTGATGGGTAACTCTGGAAACACCATATATTTT. The chain couples TRBV5-1 to TRBJ1-3; D gene ambiguous. In germline, CDR1 is SGHRS, CDR2 YFSETQ. This CDR3 region has 15 residues. V was trimmed by 1 base and J by 0 bases, leaving 8 bases between them.

This chain joins TRBV9 and TRBJ2-5; 9 bases match TRBD1. Per the germline V gene, CDR1 is SGDLS and CDR2 is YYNGEE. CDR3 size: 15 residues. The V and J ends lost 4 bases and 5 bases, in that order; junction bases with no gene match: 9. DNA for the CDR3: TGTGCCAGCAGCCTGATCGACAGGGGGTGGGAGACCCAGTACTTC. Translating gives CASSLIDRGWETQYF.

The gene calls are TRBV7-8 and TRBJ2-2; tentative D call: TRBD1 (7 bases). The V end lost 1 base, the J end lost 4 bases, and 10 bases lay between the germline ends. From germline, CDR1 is SGHVS and CDR2 FQNEAQ. The CDR3 has 15 residues. CDR3 region: CASSLGQGGTGELFF. As DNA, the CDR3 is TGTGCCAGCAGCTTAGGGCAGGGGGGCACCGGGGAGCTGTTTTTT.

The chain uses TRBV7-9 and TRBJ2-1, with D tentatively TRBD2 (5 bases). The CDR3 is 11 residues long. The V and J ends lost 1 base and 14 bases respectively, with 9 bases between them. The germline V gene encodes CDR1 SEHNR and CDR2 FQNEAQ (reference sequence). The CDR3 here is CASSLDRREFF. The CDR3 DNA follows: TGTGCCAGCAGCTTAGATAGGCGGGAGTTCTTC.

This rearrangement joins TRBV11-2 to TRBJ2-7; D is unresolved. Germline V gene sequence: CDR1 SGHAT, CDR2 FQNNGV. The CDR3 length is 16 residues. The V and J ends lost 5 bases and 6 bases respectively, with 23 bases between them. CDR3 region: CASSRMVGQAEGEQYF. The CDR3 DNA follows: TGTGCCAGCAGCCGAATGGTGGGTCAGGCGGAAGGCGAGCAGTACTTC. Supplemented by reference TRBV11-2 and TRBJ2-7, the full variable domain reads EAGVAQSPRYKIIEKRQSVAFWCNPISGHATLYWYQQILGQGPKLLIQFQNNGVVDDSQLPKDRFSAERLKGVDSTLKIQPAKLEDSAVYLCASSRMVGQAEGEQYFGPGTRLTVT.

Note on this clone: This specimen includes other DNA sequences encoding the same CDR3. The chain employs TRBV11-2 and TRBJ1-2; unclear D gene. There are 11 residues in the CDR3. Trimming cost V 1 base and J 7 bases, with 4 bases left between them. Germline CDR1 is SGHAT and CDR2 is FQNNGV. The CDR3 region is CASSLGGGYTF. The CDR3 nucleotides are TGTGCCAGCAGCTTAGGGGGTGGCTACACCTTC.

V gene TRBV4-1 combines with J gene TRBJ2-7; TRBD1 matches at 8 bases. From germline, CDR1 is MGHRA and CDR2 YSYEKL. The ends lost 3 bases at V and 3 bases at J; junction bases unmatched: 7. The CDR3 runs 15 residues. The CDR3 coding sequence is TGCGCCAGCAGCCATGGACAGGGCGAAGGCTACGAGCAGTACTTC. Translated, it gives CASSHGQGEGYEQYF.

The chain is built from TRBV30 and TRBJ1-4; D unresolved. The CDR3 is 16 amino acids. V lost 0 bases and J 3 bases, leaving 14 bases between the germline ends. CDR1 and CDR2 from the germline V gene are GTSNPN and SVGIG (reference sequence). This CDR3 reads CAWSVLKGLANEKLFF. The CDR3 DNA follows: TGTGCCTGGAGTGTACTGAAGGGCCTGGCTAATGAAAAACTGTTTTTT.